The 25 T cell receptor beta chains given below trace back to one sample, sequenced in a study of T cells in localized non-small cell lung cancer. The protocol was immunoSEQ multiplex PCR, while the TCRdb copy is restricted to in-frame clones and leaves out a portion. The table shows tens of thousands of clones, with roughly three quarters occurring only once. The sequences come from PBMCs, collected before any cancer treatment. The receptor source for this set is a woman aged 40 to 75 with stage II squamous cell lung carcinoma.

This chain joins TRBV4-1 and TRBJ2-7; no reliable D call. V dropped 3 bases and J dropped 8 bases, with 14 bases sitting between them. CDR3 length equals 13 residues. CDR1 is MGHRA, CDR2 YSYEKL, per germline. The CDR3 DNA reads TGCGCCAGCAGCCAGTCCACGGAGTTGCAGCAGTACTTC. Its protein product is CASSQSTELQQYF.

The chain uses TRBV27 and TRBJ2-7; a weak D match, TRBD1 (5 bases). The V gene's germline CDR1 is MNHEY and CDR2 SMNVEV (reference sequence). The CDR3 runs to 15 residues. Trimming pared 6 bases from V and 3 bases from J, leaving 18 bases between. Here the CDR3 reads CASRRTPGNFYEQYV. CDR3 nucleotide sequence: TGTGCCAGCAGACGGACACCAGGGAATTTCTACGAGCAGTACGTC.

The rearrangement joins TRBV5-1 to TRBJ1-5; no reliable D call. The CDR3 is 14 amino acids. The germline V and J ends were trimmed by 4 bases and 7 bases, with 15 bases remaining between them. The germline V gene has CDR1 SGHRS and CDR2 YFSETQ. The CDR3 reads CASSEGDPGQPQHF. In DNA, the CDR3 is TGCGCCAGCAGCGAGGGAGATCCTGGGCAGCCCCAGCATTTT.

The V gene is TRBV29-1, the J gene TRBJ1-1, with TRBD1 matching 7 bases. Looked up from germline, CDR1 is SQVTM and CDR2 is ANQGSEA. This CDR3 is 12 amino acids long. Losses at the gene ends were 1 base for V and 5 bases for J; bases not matched to a gene: 1. The CDR3 here is CSVEVQGTEAFF. In nucleotides, the CDR3 is TGCAGCGTTGAAGTACAGGGGACTGAAGCTTTCTTT. The variable domain in full, completed from reference TRBV29-1 and TRBJ1-1, reads SAVISQKPSRDICQRGTSLTIQCQVDSQVTMMFWYRQQPGQSLTLIATANQGSEATYESGFVIDKFPISRPNLTFSTLTVSNMSPEDSSIYLCSVEVQGTEAFFGQGTRLTVV.

This clone has just one count. This chain links TRBV28 with TRBJ2-7; tentatively, D is TRBD2 (6 bases). CDR1 and CDR2 from the germline V gene are MDHEN and SYDVKM. V was pared by 6 bases and J by 1 base, with 22 bases between. This CDR3 is 17 amino acids long. The CDR3 spells CASRSPRLGRGSYEQYF. The CDR3 DNA is TGTGCCAGCAGGTCCCCAAGGTTGGGGCGGGGTTCCTACGAGCAGTACTTC.

This clone appeared once. This chain joins TRBV6-1 and TRBJ1-4, with 7 bases fitting TRBD1. This CDR3 spans 15 amino acids. The J segment lost 8 bases and the V segment lost 7 bases, leaving 13 bases of the junction unmatched. Looked up from germline, CDR1 is MNHNS and CDR2 is SASEGT. CDR3 nucleotide sequence: TGTGCCAGCACAATTACAGGGCAGGGGGGGGAAAAACTGTTTTTT. Its translation: CASTITGQGGEKLFF.

The genes are TRBV19 and TRBJ2-1, with a tentative D call TRBD2 (5 bases). This CDR3 has 15 residues. Germline lookup yields CDR1 LNHDA and CDR2 SQIVND (reference sequence). With 5 bases removed from V and 0 bases from J, the gap between germline ends came to 11 bases. The CDR3 DNA follows: TGTGCCAGTAGTGCGGGCGGTGGCTCCTACAATGAGCAGTTCTTC. Translation gives CASSAGGGSYNEQFF.

The gene calls are TRBV27 and TRBJ1-1; perhaps TRBD1 as D (6 bases). The CDR3 has 13 amino acids. V lost 2 bases and J lost 4, with 8 bases in between. Germline loops: CDR1 MNHEY, CDR2 SMNVEV (reference sequence). CDR3 region: CASSLTGTTEAFF. The CDR3, as DNA: TGTGCCAGCAGTTTAACAGGGACCACTGAAGCTTTCTTT.

The rearrangement joins TRBV5-1 to TRBJ2-5; unclear D gene. The J call may be mistaken, given a closer DNA end match to TRBJ2-7. Germline lookup yields CDR1 SGHRS and CDR2 YFSETQ. This CDR3 contains 13 residues. Here the CDR3 reads CASSSRVGYEQYF. CDR3 nucleotides: TGCGCCAGCAGCTCCCGGGTGGGCTACGAGCAGTACTTC.

Only a few counts were recorded for this clone. The chain combines TRBV4-2 with TRBJ2-1, with TRBD2 identical over 13 bases. The CDR3 is 16 amino acids. Germline V CDR1 and CDR2: LGHNA, YNFKEQ. V trimming: 3 bases; J trimming: 9 bases; junction bases outside the gene matches: 8. CDR3 protein: CASSHTSGRARTEQFF. CDR3 nucleotides: TGTGCCAGCAGCCACACTAGCGGGAGGGCCCGGACTGAGCAGTTCTTC.

This chain uses TRBV18 with TRBJ1-1, with a weak D call TRBD1 (5 bases). V dropped 3 bases and J dropped 1 base, with 12 bases sitting between them. Germline V gene lookup returns CDR1 KGHSH and CDR2 LQKENI. The length of the CDR3 is 15 residues. This chain's CDR3 is CASSPDQGRNTEAFF. The CDR3, as DNA: TGTGCCAGCTCACCGGACCAGGGAAGGAACACTGAAGCTTTCTTT.

This clone was picked up one time. The J gene is TRBJ2-5, the V gene TRBV28; possibly TRBD1 for D (5 bases). The J call could be wrong; TRBJ2-7 is a better fit for the DNA end. This CDR3 region has 12 residues. Germline lookup yields CDR1 MDHEN and CDR2 SYDVKM. The CDR3: CASGASTYEQYF. DNA of the CDR3: TGTGCCAGCGGGGCCAGTACCTACGAGCAGTACTTC.

The J gene is TRBJ2-7, the V gene TRBV5-8, with D uncertain. Germline-derived CDR1 and CDR2 are SGHTS and YDEGEE. The CDR3 is 10 residues long. Trimming left V 2 bases short and J 5 bases short, with 2 bases between. The chain's CDR3 is CASSLHEQYV. The CDR3 DNA reads as TGTGCCAGCAGCTTACACGAGCAGTACGTC.

The chain couples TRBV4-2 to TRBJ2-7; tentative D call: TRBD1 (6 bases). This CDR3 is built from 15 residues. V was pared by 0 bases and J by 2 bases, with 11 bases between. Per the germline V gene, CDR1 is LGHNA and CDR2 is YNFKEQ. CDR3 residues: CASSQEVQGTYEQYF. For the CDR3, the DNA is TGTGCCAGCAGCCAAGAAGTCCAGGGGACCTACGAGCAGTACTTC.

V and J are TRBV6-1 and TRBJ1-1; 7 bases map to TRBD1. The V gene end was trimmed by 3 bases and the J gene end by 4 bases; junction bases not matched to a gene: 8. Germline V gene lookup returns CDR1 MNHNS and CDR2 SASEGT. This CDR3 comprises 15 residues. CDR3 sequence reads: CASSETGYRGTEAFF. The CDR3 DNA sequence: TGTGCCAGCAGTGAGACAGGGTATCGTGGCACTGAAGCTTTCTTT.

The genes are TRBV29-1 and TRBJ1-2; D gene unclear. Germline CDR1 reads SQVTM; CDR2 reads ANQGSEA. CDR3 length equals 13 residues. Between the trimmed V and J ends, which lost 3 bases and 0 bases, there was a span of 8 bases. CDR3 protein: CSVDNTANYGYTF. As DNA, the CDR3 is TGCAGCGTTGATAACACCGCTAACTATGGCTACACCTTC.

The chain recombines TRBV6-5 with TRBJ2-7; D possibly corresponds to TRBD2 (5 bases). CDR3 length: 13 residues. Germline lookup yields CDR1 MNHEY and CDR2 SVGAGI. Trimming pared 5 bases from V and 6 bases from J, leaving 14 bases between. CDR3 sequence (DNA): TGTGCCAGCAGTCGCGGGCCTCTTTCCGAGCAGTACGTC. This translates into CASSRGPLSEQYV.

This chain joins TRBV10-3 and TRBJ2-7; 8 bases line up with TRBD1. Trimming took 4 bases from V and 6 from J; bases not matched to a gene: 5. In germline, CDR1 is ENHRY, CDR2 SYGVKD. This CDR3 contains 13 residues. CDR3 nucleotide sequence: TGTGCCATCAGTGGTGGAACAGGGGGCGAGCAGTACTTC. This encodes CAISGGTGGEQYF.

This clone was counted between two and nine times. This rearrangement joins TRBV19 to TRBJ2-7, with D maybe TRBD2 (5 bases). The V and J ends lost 3 bases and 0 bases respectively, with 6 bases between them. CDR1 LNHDA and CDR2 SQIVND come from the germline V gene (reference sequence). The CDR3 runs to 13 residues. The CDR3 is CASSIGISYEQYF. The CDR3 DNA follows: TGTGCCAGTAGTATCGGGATCTCCTACGAGCAGTACTTC.

The V gene is TRBV28, the J gene TRBJ1-2, with D unclear. The CDR3 consists of 14 residues. The germline gives CDR1 MDHEN, CDR2 SYDVKM. V was cut by 5 bases and J by 5 bases, with 15 bases left in between. The CDR3, as DNA: TGTGCCAGCAGTCGGACGGCTCCAAGATATGGCTACACCTTC. Translating it yields CASSRTAPRYGYTF.

The chain recombines TRBV7-9 with TRBJ1-1, with TRBD1 as a possible D gene (6 bases). The V and J ends lost 5 bases and 1 base respectively, with 14 bases between them. The CDR3 contains 15 residues. Germline lookup yields CDR1 SEHNR and CDR2 FQNEAQ (reference sequence). This CDR3 is CASSPTGRENTEAFF. CDR3 sequence (DNA): TGTGCCAGCAGCCCCACAGGGCGGGAGAACACTGAAGCTTTCTTT.

This clone was found a few times. Here the CDR3 DNA reads TGTGCCAGCAGCTTAGTGGGACTAGCGGACTACAATGAGCAGTTCTTC. As protein: CASSLVGLADYNEQFF. This chain uses TRBV7-9 with TRBJ2-1; 11 bases are shared with TRBD2. The germline V gene has CDR1 SEHNR and CDR2 FQNEAQ (reference sequence). The J segment lost 3 bases and the V segment lost 1 base, leaving 2 bases of the junction unmatched. The CDR3 has 16 residues.

In its sample, this clone was seen once. This rearrangement joins TRBV11-3 to TRBJ2-3, with 7 bases lining up with TRBD1. Trimming at V came to 5 bases and at J to 2 bases, leaving 4 bases not matched to a gene. CDR3 length equals 14 residues. Germline lookup yields CDR1 SGHNT and CDR2 YENEEA. The CDR3 region has the DNA TGTGCCAGCAGCCGGGGACAGACCACAGATACGCAGTATTTT. Translated: CASSRGQTTDTQYF.

The chain carries TRBV29-1 and TRBJ1-1; unclear D gene. CDR1 is SQVTM, CDR2 ANQGSEA, per germline. This CDR3 contains 14 residues. Deletions cut 6 bases from V and 0 bases from J, with 14 bases between. The CDR3 sequence: CSVRPLDMNTEAFF. The CDR3 bases are TGCAGCGTACGACCTCTTGACATGAACACTGAAGCTTTCTTT.

The genes are TRBV11-2 and TRBJ2-5, with D perhaps assigned TRBD1 or TRBD2 (5 bases each). The CDR3 totals 14 residues. Trimming took 1 base from V and 2 from J, leaving 8 bases between them. Per germline, CDR1 SGHAT and CDR2 FQNNGV. The CDR3 reads CASSLGGTQETQYF. In nucleotides, the CDR3 is TGTGCCAGCAGCTTAGGAGGGACGCAAGAGACCCAGTACTTC.